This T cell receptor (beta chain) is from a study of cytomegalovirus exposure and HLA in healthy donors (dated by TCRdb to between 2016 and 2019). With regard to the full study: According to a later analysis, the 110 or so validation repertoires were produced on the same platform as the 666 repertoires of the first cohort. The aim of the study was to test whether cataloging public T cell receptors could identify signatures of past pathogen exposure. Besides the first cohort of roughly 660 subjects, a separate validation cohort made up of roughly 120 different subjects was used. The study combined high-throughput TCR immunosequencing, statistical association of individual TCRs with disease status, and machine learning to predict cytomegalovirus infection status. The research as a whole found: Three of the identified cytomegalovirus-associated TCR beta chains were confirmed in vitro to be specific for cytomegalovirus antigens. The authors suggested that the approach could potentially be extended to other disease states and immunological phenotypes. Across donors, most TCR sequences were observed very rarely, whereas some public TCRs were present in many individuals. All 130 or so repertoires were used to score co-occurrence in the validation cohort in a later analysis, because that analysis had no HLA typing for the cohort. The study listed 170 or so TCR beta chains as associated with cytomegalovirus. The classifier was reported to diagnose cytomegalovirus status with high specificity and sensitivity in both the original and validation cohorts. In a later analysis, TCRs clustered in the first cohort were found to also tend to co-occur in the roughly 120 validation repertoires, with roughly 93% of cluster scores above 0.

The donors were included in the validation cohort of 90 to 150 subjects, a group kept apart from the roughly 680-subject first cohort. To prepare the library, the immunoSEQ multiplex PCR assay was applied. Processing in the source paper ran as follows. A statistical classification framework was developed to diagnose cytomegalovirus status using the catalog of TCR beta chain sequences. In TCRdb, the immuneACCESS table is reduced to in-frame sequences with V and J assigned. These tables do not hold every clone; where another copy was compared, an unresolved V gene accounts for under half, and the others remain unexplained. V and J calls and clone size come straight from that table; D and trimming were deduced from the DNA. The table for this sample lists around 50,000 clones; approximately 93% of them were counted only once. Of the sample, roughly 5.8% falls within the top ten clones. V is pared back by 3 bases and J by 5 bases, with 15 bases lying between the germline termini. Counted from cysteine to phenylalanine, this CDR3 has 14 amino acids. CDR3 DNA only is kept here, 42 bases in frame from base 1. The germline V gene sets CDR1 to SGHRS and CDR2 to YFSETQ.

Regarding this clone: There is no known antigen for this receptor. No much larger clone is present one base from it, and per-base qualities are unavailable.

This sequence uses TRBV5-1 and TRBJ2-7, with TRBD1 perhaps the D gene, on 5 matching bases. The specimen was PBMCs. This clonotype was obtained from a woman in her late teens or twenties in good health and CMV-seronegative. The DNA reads TGCGCCAGCAGCTCCAACCAGGGCTTCGACGAGCAGTACTTC. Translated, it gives CASSSNQGFDEQYF. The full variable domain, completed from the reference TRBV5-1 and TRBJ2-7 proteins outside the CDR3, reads KAGVTQTPRYLIKTRGQQVTLSCSPISGHRSVSWYQQTPGQGLQFLFEYFSETQRNKGNFPGRFSGRQFSNSRSEMNVSTLELGDSALYLCASSSNQGFDEQYFGPGTRLTVT.